Listed here are 3 T cell receptor beta chains from one sample, sequenced in a study of T cells in Graves' hyperthyroidism and ophthalmopathy (dated by TCRdb to the late 2010s). Libraries came from multiplex PCR. For sequencing, an Illumina HiSeq 2000 was employed. The TCR beta CDR3 regions were amplified from RNA transcripts. A first-round RT-PCR of the TCR CDR3 used the HTBI primer set with the Qiagen OneStep RT-PCR kit. TCRdb redid the processing of the public reads, applying fastp at Q25 and MiXCR, and retained in-frame beta chains. Every distinct CDR3 protein forms one entry, paired with its most common genes and DNA. For this sample the table gives a few hundred thousand distinct CDR3 sequences, of which around 14% were detected only once. The leading ten clones occupy around 7.5% of the sample. Sequenced material: blood. These receptors were obtained from a woman under 40 with Graves' hyperthyroidism.

This clonotype occurred a few times. V usage is TRBV6-1 and J usage is TRBJ2-1; D might be TRBD1 (5 bases). CDR3 length: 16 amino acids. CDR1 and CDR2 (germline): MNHNS, SASEGT. V was cut by 5 bases and J by 0 bases, with 14 bases left in between. The CDR3 sequence: CASSLLDSLSYNEQFF. Here the CDR3 DNA reads TGTGCCAGCAGTCTCTTAGACAGCCTCTCCTACAATGAGCAGTTCTTC.

This clonotype was picked up many times. The V call is TRBV11-2, the J call TRBJ2-1; unclear D gene. Germline V gives CDR1 SGHAT, CDR2 FQNNGV. This CDR3 spans 11 amino acids. Deletions cut 5 bases from V and 8 bases from J, with 7 bases between. The CDR3 DNA follows: TGTGCCAGCAGCACAACGTATGAGCAGTTCTTC. Translated: CASSTTYEQFF.

This clonotype showed up just a few times. J is TRBJ2-1 and V is TRBV6-2 or TRBV6-3; D remains unclear. The germline V gene encodes CDR1 MNHEY and CDR2 SVGEGT. The CDR3 contains 14 residues. V was shortened by 0 bases and J by 6 bases, with 9 bases between the two germline ends. The CDR3 nucleotides read TGTGCCAGCAGTTACTCCCCGTGGGGCAATGAGCAGTTCTTC. It codes for CASSYSPWGNEQFF.